Below are 29 T cell receptor beta chains sequenced from a single sample in a study of blood T cell repertoires in COVID-19. Measured with immunoSEQ multiplex PCR; TCRdb has only the in-frame clones, and not every one. The table has roughly 210,000 clones, about 88% seen once. The sequencing sample was made of peripheral blood. These receptors were taken from a man in his 70s with acute or convalescent COVID-19.

This rearrangement joins TRBV7-2 to TRBJ1-1; no definite D call. The CDR3 has 13 residues. Trimming took off 6 bases at V and 1 base at J, with 9 bases between the two ends. Germline assignment: CDR1 SGHTA and CDR2 FQGNSA. DNA of the CDR3: TGTGCCAGCAGTCAAATCGGGAACACTGAAGCTTTCTTT. It encodes CASSQIGNTEAFF. Full variable domain (rest looked up from reference TRBV7-2 and TRBJ1-1): GAGVSQSPSNKVTEKGKDVELRCDPISGHTALYWYRQSLGQGLEFLIYFQGNSAPDKSGLPSDRFSAERTGGSVSTLTIQRTQQEDSAVYLCASSQIGNTEAFFGQGTRLTVV.

V is TRBV7-8 and J is TRBJ2-7, with D possibly matching TRBD2 (6 bases). Germline V gene lookup returns CDR1 SGHVS and CDR2 FQNEAQ. This CDR3 spans 15 amino acids. Deletions cut 1 base from V and 1 base from J, with 11 bases between. The CDR3 is CASSLELGGSYEQYF. The CDR3 DNA follows: TGTGCCAGCAGCTTAGAGTTGGGGGGATCCTACGAGCAGTACTTC.

This chain uses TRBV19 with TRBJ2-6; TRBD1 agrees at 8 bases. Germline V gene sequence: CDR1 LNHDA, CDR2 SQIVND (reference sequence). The CDR3 is 18 residues long. Trimming removed 5 bases from V and 2 bases from J; junction bases left unmatched: 11. CDR3 nucleotide sequence: TGTGCCAGTAGTGCCCGGACAGGGACTCTAGCTGGGGCCAACGTCCTGACTTTC. Translating it yields CASSARTGTLAGANVLTF.

This clone came up a few times. CDR3 nucleotide sequence: TGTGCCAGCAGCCCACTGCCCACCGGGGAGCTGTTTTTT. Its protein product is CASSPLPTGELFF. The chain is built from TRBV5-5 and TRBJ2-2, with D hard to call. Germline values: CDR1 SGHKS, CDR2 YYEKEE (reference sequence). The germline V and J ends were trimmed by 4 bases and 4 bases, with 8 bases remaining between them. CDR3 length: 13 amino acids.

The V call is TRBV6-5, the J call TRBJ1-2; D gene ambiguous. The CDR3 runs to 15 residues. V lost 7 bases to trimming and J lost 5 bases, with 20 bases between them. The germline V gene encodes CDR1 MNHEY and CDR2 SVGAGI. CDR3 in DNA: TGTGCCAGCACTCCAACACTCTCCTCGGGGTATGGCTACACCTTC. Amino acids: CASTPTLSSGYGYTF.

This chain connects TRBV7-9 to TRBJ2-2, with 9 bases identical to TRBD2. V lost 5 bases and J lost 2; bases outside the gene matches: 6. Germline V gives CDR1 SEHNR, CDR2 FQNEAQ (reference sequence). The CDR3 has 16 residues. The CDR3 region is CASSTGLALNTGELFF. CDR3 nucleotides: TGTGCCAGCAGCACGGGACTAGCCCTAAACACCGGGGAGCTGTTTTTT.

This sequence joins TRBV5-1 and TRBJ1-2, with 8 bases lining up with TRBD1. V was pared by 4 bases and J by 8 bases, with 7 bases of the junction left unmatched. The CDR3 length is 13 residues. Germline assignment: CDR1 SGHRS and CDR2 YFSETQ. The CDR3 DNA sequence: TGCGCCAGCAGCCCAGGACAGGGCGGCGGCTACACCTTC. Protein: CASSPGQGGGYTF.

The J gene is TRBJ2-2, the V gene TRBV5-1; the match to TRBD2 covers 10 bases. Looked up from germline, CDR1 is SGHRS and CDR2 is YFSETQ. Trimming cost V 5 bases and J 7 bases; bases outside gene matches: 8. The CDR3 has 15 residues. CDR3 bases: TGCGCCAGCAGTTTGATAGCGGGAGGTGACGGGGAGCTGTTTTTT. Its protein product is CASSLIAGGDGELFF.

This clone came up once. This sequence joins TRBV18 and TRBJ2-3, with TRBD1 matching 7 bases. The germline CDR1 and CDR2 sequences are KGHSH and LQKENI. This CDR3 comprises 16 residues. The V gene end was trimmed by 2 bases and the J gene end by 0 bases; junction bases not matched to a gene: 5. CDR3 loop: CASSPYSGQSTDTQYF. The CDR3 DNA is TGTGCCAGCTCACCATACTCGGGACAGAGCACAGATACGCAGTATTTT.

The chain has TRBV18 and TRBJ2-7; 10 bases are shared with TRBD1. V was clipped by 4 bases and J by 4 bases; unmatched bases: 4. CDR3 length equals 14 residues. The V gene's germline CDR1 is KGHSH and CDR2 LQKENI. CDR3: CASSRSGQGYEQYF. Here the CDR3 DNA reads TGTGCCAGCTCACGGTCGGGACAGGGGTACGAGCAGTACTTC.

CDR3 nucleotide sequence: TGTGCCAGCAGCTTAAGGACAGGGGGCGACTATGGCTACACCTTC. Translated: CASSLRTGGDYGYTF. V and J are TRBV7-8 and TRBJ1-2; the match to TRBD1 covers 11 bases. CDR3 length equals 15 residues. Germline V CDR1 and CDR2: SGHVS, FQNEAQ. Losses at the gene ends were 2 bases for V and 3 bases for J; bases not matched to a gene: 2.

This chain uses TRBV5-5 with TRBJ1-4; D is unresolved. CDR1 and CDR2 from the germline V gene are SGHKS and YYEKEE (reference sequence). This CDR3 is 15 amino acids long. V shed 4 bases and J shed 3 bases, with 13 bases lying between them. CDR3: CASSLVLLPNEKLFF. CDR3 DNA sequence: TGTGCCAGCAGCCTAGTTCTGCTCCCTAATGAAAAACTGTTTTTT. Looking up the rest from reference TRBV5-5 and TRBJ1-4 gives the full variable domain: DAGVTQSPTHLIKTRGQQVTLRCSPISGHKSVSWYQQVLGQGPQFIFQYYEKEERGRGNFPDRFSARQFPNYSSELNVNALLLGDSALYLCASSLVLLPNEKLFFGSGTQLSVL.

The chain links TRBV2 to TRBJ2-7; 10 bases line up with TRBD2. The V and J ends lost 3 bases and 3 bases, in that order; junction bases with no gene match: 14. Germline CDR1 SNHLY, CDR2 FYNNEI. This CDR3 has 18 residues. The CDR3 bases are TGTGCCAGCAGTGATAGGGCTAGCGGGAGCATTCGAGACTACGAGCAGTACTTC. Protein product: CASSDRASGSIRDYEQYF.

The chain employs TRBV18 and TRBJ2-5; 8 bases match TRBD1. Trimming at V came to 0 bases and at J to 5 bases, leaving 8 bases not matched to a gene. The CDR3 has 16 amino acids. Germline assignment: CDR1 KGHSH and CDR2 LQKENI. CDR3 amino acids: CASSPPRTGTMETQYF. Written as DNA, the CDR3 is TGTGCCAGCTCACCACCCAGGACAGGGACAATGGAGACCCAGTACTTC. The full variable domain, completed using reference TRBV18 and TRBJ2-5, is NAGVMQNPRHLVRRRGQEARLRCSPMKGHSHVYWYRQLPEEGLKFMVYLQKENIIDESGMPKERFSAEFPKEGPSILRIQQVVRGDSAAYFCASSPPRTGTMETQYFGPGTRLLVL.

The chain joins TRBV5-6 to TRBJ2-2; D is perhaps TRBD2 (6 bases). Trimming stripped 5 bases from V and 2 bases from J, with 13 bases between. CDR1 SGHDT and CDR2 YYEEEE come from the germline V gene. CDR3 length: 15 amino acids. The CDR3 reads CASRRTGLNTGELFF. For the CDR3, the DNA is TGTGCCAGCAGACGTACTGGACTAAACACCGGGGAGCTGTTTTTT.

The chain carries TRBV19 and TRBJ2-5, with D perhaps matching TRBD2 (6 bases). V lost 3 bases to trimming and J lost 7 bases, with 9 bases between them. In germline, CDR1 is LNHDA, CDR2 SQIVND (reference sequence). This CDR3 comprises 12 residues. The CDR3 spells CASSMIGGTQYF. The CDR3 DNA is TGTGCCAGTAGTATGATCGGGGGGACCCAGTACTTC.

The rearrangement links TRBV19 to TRBJ1-1, with a weak D call TRBD1 (5 bases). Germline CDR1 LNHDA, CDR2 SQIVND (reference sequence). Trimming took 6 bases from V and 3 from J, leaving 17 bases between them. The CDR3 is 15 residues long. CDR3 in amino acids: CASSPGQGGYTEAFF. The CDR3 coding sequence is TGTGCCAGTAGCCCCGGGCAGGGAGGGTACACTGAAGCTTTCTTT.

This chain joins TRBV30 and TRBJ2-3; D call uncertain. V dropped 0 bases and J dropped 4 bases, with 5 bases sitting between them. The CDR3 extends over 12 amino acids. CDR1 and CDR2 (germline): GTSNPN, SVGIG (reference sequence). CDR3 residues: CAWSVRADTQYF. The CDR3 bases are TGTGCCTGGAGTGTACGCGCAGATACGCAGTATTTT.

This clone was seen only a few times. This chain uses TRBV18 with TRBJ2-3; 7 bases fit TRBD1. V lost 3 bases to trimming and J lost 5 bases; unmatched junction nucleotides: 11. Germline V gene sequence: CDR1 KGHSH, CDR2 LQKENI. This CDR3 is built from 16 residues. The CDR3 bases are TGTGCCAGCTCACCCCCAAATACAGGGGCTCGAGATACGCAGTATTTT. As protein: CASSPPNTGARDTQYF.

The chain recombines TRBV3-1 (or the pseudogene TRBV3-2) with TRBJ2-7; 7 bases fit TRBD1. V dropped 4 bases and J dropped 6; count of bases not matched to a gene: 12. The CDR3 consists of 15 residues. The V gene's germline CDR1 is LGHDT and CDR2 YNNKEL (reference sequence). The CDR3, as DNA: TGTGCCAGCAGCCGAAAAGGGGGCAGACTCGGCGAGCAGTACTTC. It specifies CASSRKGGRLGEQYF.

This chain joins TRBV4-1 and TRBJ2-1; 9 positions match TRBD2. Trimming at V came to 1 base and at J to 7 bases, leaving 20 bases not matched to a gene. CDR1 is MGHRA, CDR2 YSYEKL, per germline. CDR3 length equals 20 residues. As DNA, the CDR3 is TGCGCCAGCAGCCAAGTTGTCGCGACTAGCGGACTCCCCGGGAGGAATGAGCAGTTCTTC. This translates into CASSQVVATSGLPGRNEQFF.

This clone was seen at least ten times. The J gene is TRBJ1-1, the V gene TRBV7-3; no definite D call. Germline CDR1 SGHTA, CDR2 FQGTGA. The CDR3 runs to 14 residues. The ends were cut back, 2 bases at V and 1 base at J, with 8 bases in the middle. The chain's CDR3 is CASSLSSRNTEAFF. CDR3 in DNA: TGTGCCAGCAGCTTATCGTCCAGGAACACTGAAGCTTTCTTT.

This clone appeared a single time. The CDR3 is CASSLTAGDGYTF. The CDR3, as DNA: TGTGCCAGCAGCTTAACGGCCGGGGATGGCTACACCTTC. The gene calls are TRBV7-3 and TRBJ1-2; D ambiguous. The germline V and J ends were trimmed by 0 bases and 6 bases, with 8 bases remaining between them. CDR1 and CDR2 (germline): SGHTA, FQGTGA. This CDR3 comprises 13 residues.

V and J are TRBV28 and TRBJ2-3; 7 bases match TRBD2. This CDR3 has 13 amino acids. Germline V gene data show CDR1 as MDHEN and CDR2 as SYDVKM. The ends lost 6 bases at V and 1 base at J; junction bases unmatched: 1. This chain's CDR3 is CASSTSGTDTQYF. For the CDR3, the DNA is TGTGCCAGCAGCACTAGCGGCACAGATACGCAGTATTTT.

CDR3 nucleotides: TGTGCCAGCAGTGTCCAGGAAAACTATGGCTACACCTTC. It yields the protein CASSVQENYGYTF. This chain uses TRBV2 with TRBJ1-2; no reliable D call. Germline CDR1 and CDR2: SNHLY and FYNNEI. The length of the CDR3 is 13 residues. V lost 4 bases and J 2 bases, leaving 8 bases between the germline ends.

This chain uses TRBV3-1 (or the pseudogene TRBV3-2) with TRBJ2-2, with D unclear. The CDR3 contains 13 residues. The germline V gene encodes CDR1 LGHDT and CDR2 YNNKEL (reference sequence). With 4 bases removed from V and 4 bases from J, the gap between germline ends came to 7 bases. CDR3 DNA: TGTGCCAGCAGCCCCCAACTCACCGGGGAGCTGTTTTTT. The encoded protein is CASSPQLTGELFF.

This chain joins TRBV18 and TRBJ1-4; unclear D gene. There are 14 residues in the CDR3. Germline assignment: CDR1 KGHSH and CDR2 LQKENI. V gave up 5 bases and J gave up 8 bases, with 15 bases separating them. The CDR3 protein is CASSGNSGWEKLFF. CDR3 bases: TGTGCCAGCTCAGGTAACAGCGGATGGGAAAAACTGTTTTTT. Filled out from reference TRBV18 and TRBJ1-4, the complete variable domain reads NAGVMQNPRHLVRRRGQEARLRCSPMKGHSHVYWYRQLPEEGLKFMVYLQKENIIDESGMPKERFSAEFPKEGPSILRIQQVVRGDSAAYFCASSGNSGWEKLFFGSGTQLSVL.

The J gene is TRBJ2-4, the V gene TRBV7-2; 7 positions agree with TRBD2. CDR3 size: 14 residues. Per germline, CDR1 SGHTA and CDR2 FQGNSA. With V trimmed by 6 bases and J by 11 bases, 13 bases remained unmatched. The CDR3 nucleotides are TGTGCCAGCAGGCTATCCCACACGGGGGGACTTCAGTACTTC. It specifies CASRLSHTGGLQYF.

V gene TRBV27 combines with J gene TRBJ2-1, with 14 bases that match TRBD2. After removal of 6 bases from V and 5 bases from J, the junction contained 6 bases not matched to a gene. The CDR3 totals 16 residues. Germline V gene sequence: CDR1 MNHEY, CDR2 SMNVEV (reference sequence). CDR3 region: CASSLGLAGENNEQFF. CDR3 nucleotides: TGTGCCAGCAGCCTGGGACTAGCGGGAGAAAACAATGAGCAGTTCTTC.